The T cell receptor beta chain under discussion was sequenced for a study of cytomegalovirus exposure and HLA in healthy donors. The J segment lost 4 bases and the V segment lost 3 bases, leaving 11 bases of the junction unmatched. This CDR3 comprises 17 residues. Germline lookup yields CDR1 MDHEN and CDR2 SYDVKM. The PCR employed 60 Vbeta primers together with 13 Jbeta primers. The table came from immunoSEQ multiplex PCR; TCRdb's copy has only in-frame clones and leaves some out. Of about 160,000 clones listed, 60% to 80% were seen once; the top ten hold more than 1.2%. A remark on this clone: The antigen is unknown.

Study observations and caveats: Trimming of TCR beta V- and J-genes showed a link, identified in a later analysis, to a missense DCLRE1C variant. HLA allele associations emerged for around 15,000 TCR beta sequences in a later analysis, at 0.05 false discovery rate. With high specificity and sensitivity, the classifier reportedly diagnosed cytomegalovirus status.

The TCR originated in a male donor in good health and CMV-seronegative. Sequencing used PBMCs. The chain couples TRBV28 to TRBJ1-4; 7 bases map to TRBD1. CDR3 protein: CASSLMTGSGINEKLFF. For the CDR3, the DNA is TGTGCCAGCAGTTTGATGACAGGGAGTGGGATTAATGAAAAACTGTTTTTT. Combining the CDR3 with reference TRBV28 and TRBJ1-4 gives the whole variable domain DVKVTQSSRYLVKRTGEKVFLECVQDMDHENMFWYRQDPGLGLRLIYFSYDVKMKEKGDIPEGYSVSREKKERFSLILESASTNQTSMYLCASSLMTGSGINEKLFFGSGTQLSVL.